This T cell receptor (delta chain) was obtained from a study of gamma-delta T cells after stem cell transplantation. TCRdb made new clone calls on the RT-PCR reads using CATT. The sample has 3,400 or so delta-chain clones, roughly a fifth seen once; the top ten hold around 26%. V was clipped by 0 bases and J by 0 bases; unmatched bases: 12. Germline V CDR1 and CDR2: GEAIGNYY, EKD. This CDR3 has 21 amino acids. This clone is medium-sized in the sample. The source is a human donor. It is not recorded whose cells these are; they may come from a transplant donor. The V call is TRDV2, the J call TRDJ3; the match to TRDD3 covers 8 bases. Sequencing was performed on gamma-delta T cells. As DNA, the CDR3 is TGTGCCTGTGACACCTGGGGTTCTACTGGGGGGCGCTCCTGGGACACCCGACAGATGTTTTTC. Translated: CACDTWGSTGGRSWDTRQMFF.